A single sample gave rise to the 17 T cell receptor beta chains below, sequenced in a study of glioma-infiltrating T cells. Amplification of TCR alpha and beta CDR3 regions from RNA used iRepertoire nested multiplex PCR. A single record per CDR3 protein comes from TCRdb applying MiXCR to the multiplex PCR reads. Counted here are about 130,000 distinct CDR3 sequences, under 30% occurring once; the ten biggest clones make up around a quarter. Material for sequencing was glioma tissue, nonneoplastic brain tissue, or PBMCs (not recorded which). The receptors shown here come from a human donor with low-grade glioma or glioblastoma, undergoing nonglioma brain surgery, or in good health (not recorded which).

V gene TRBV2 combines with J gene TRBJ1-5, with D hard to call. The CDR3 totals 14 residues. V was clipped by 6 bases and J by 0 bases, with 9 bases between them. The germline V gene has CDR1 SNHLY and CDR2 FYNNEI. The CDR3 DNA reads TGTGCCAGCAGGAGCCTTTATAGCAATCAGCCCCAGCATTTT. This gives the protein CASRSLYSNQPQHF.

The rearrangement joins TRBV7-2 to TRBJ2-3; 7 bases line up with TRBD2. The CDR3 has 15 amino acids. In germline, CDR1 is SGHTA, CDR2 FQGNSA. The junction had 8 bases not matched to a gene; V was cut back by 7 bases and J by 1 base. The CDR3 sequence: CASIPTSRGTDTQYF. The CDR3 nucleotides read TGTGCCAGCATCCCGACTAGCAGGGGCACAGATACGCAGTATTTT. Complete variable domain (other parts from reference TRBV7-2 and TRBJ2-3): GAGVSQSPSNKVTEKGKDVELRCDPISGHTALYWYRQSLGQGLEFLIYFQGNSAPDKSGLPSDRFSAERTGGSVSTLTIQRTQQEDSAVYLCASIPTSRGTDTQYFGPGTRLTVL.

This clonotype was seen more than once but under ten times. This chain's CDR3 is CASSLAGGPNTGELFF. CDR3 coding DNA: TGTGCCAGCAGTTTAGCGGGGGGACCGAACACCGGGGAGCTGTTTTTT. The chain joins TRBV28 to TRBJ2-2; 8 positions match TRBD2. CDR1 and CDR2 (germline): MDHEN, SYDVKM. The CDR3 contains 16 residues. J gave up 0 bases and V 2 bases, and 2 bases lay outside the gene matches.

This clonotype was seen many times. The chain combines TRBV6-1 with TRBJ2-7, with 10 bases identical to TRBD1. CDR1 is MNHNS and CDR2 is SASEGT in the germline V gene. J gave up 2 bases and V 5 bases, and 3 bases lay outside the gene matches. The CDR3 spans 14 residues. The CDR3 DNA reads TGTGCCAGCAGTAGAGGACAGGGGGCCTACGAGCAGTACGTC. This codes for CASSRGQGAYEQYV.

This rearrangement joins TRBV11-1 to TRBJ1-4, with 8 bases matching TRBD1. With V trimmed by 5 bases and J by 7 bases, 9 bases remained unmatched. Germline assignment: CDR1 SGHAT and CDR2 FQDESV (reference sequence). The CDR3 extends over 15 amino acids. CDR3: CASSLGTGRGEKLFF. DNA of the CDR3: TGTGCCAGCAGCCTAGGGACAGGAAGGGGTGAAAAACTGTTTTTT.

This chain uses TRBV30 with TRBJ1-2; D may be TRBD1 (5 bases). The V gene lost 2 bases and the J gene lost 0 bases, with 10 bases spanning the gap. Germline CDR1 GTSNPN, CDR2 SVGIG (reference sequence). The CDR3 length is 14 residues. The CDR3 is CAWSYWGTNYGYTF. The CDR3 coding sequence is TGTGCCTGGAGTTACTGGGGGACTAACTATGGCTACACCTTC.

This clonotype appeared once. The chain combines TRBV20-1 with TRBJ2-2, with D maybe TRBD1 (7 bases). The V end lost 1 base, the J end lost 1 base, and 16 bases lay between the germline ends. This CDR3 has 17 residues. Per the germline V gene, CDR1 is DFQATT and CDR2 is SNEGSKA (reference sequence). The CDR3 sequence: CSARASRGAGNTGELFF. The DNA for the CDR3 is TGCAGTGCTAGAGCTAGCAGGGGGGCCGGGAACACCGGGGAGCTGTTTTTT.

This chain links TRBV6-7 with TRBJ2-7, with D unclear. TRBV6-7 is known as an ORF, though its function is uncertain. V shed 0 bases and J shed 3 bases, with 18 bases lying between them. CDR3 size: 17 residues. CDR3 nucleotides: TGTGCCAGCAGTTACTCGAACGGCCTCCTGAGGAACTACGAGCAGTACGTC. Translated, it gives CASSYSNGLLRNYEQYV.

A word on this clonotype: A read error may be the cause here, since a much bigger clone is one base away. The gene calls are TRBV6-6 and TRBJ2-3; D is undetermined. Deletions cut 0 bases from V and 14 bases from J, with 21 bases between. Germline lookup yields CDR1 MNHNY and CDR2 SVGAGI (reference sequence). The CDR3 consists of 15 residues. The CDR3: CASSYSTVNLSPRYF. In nucleotides, the CDR3 is TGTGCCAGCAGTTACTCGACGGTTAATCTGAGCCCGCGGTATTTT.

V and J are TRBV7-3 and TRBJ2-1, with TRBD1 as a possible D gene (6 bases). The V and J ends lost 5 bases and 0 bases respectively, with 11 bases between them. The CDR3 is 15 residues long. CDR1 is SGHTA and CDR2 is FQGTGA in the germline V gene. CDR3 sequence: CASSRDRISYNEQFF. CDR3 nucleotides: TGTGCCAGCAGCCGAGACAGGATCTCCTACAATGAGCAGTTCTTC.

This clonotype was seen a handful of times. The genes are TRBV5-1 and TRBJ2-3; TRBD1 aligns across 11 bases. The CDR3 loop spans 15 amino acids. After removal of 2 bases from V and 2 bases from J, the junction contained 1 base not matched to a gene. Germline V gene sequence: CDR1 SGHRS, CDR2 YFSETQ. CDR3 sequence: CASSLGQGATDTQYF. The CDR3 DNA reads as TGCGCCAGCAGCTTAGGACAGGGGGCCACAGATACGCAGTATTTT. Full variable domain (rest looked up from reference TRBV5-1 and TRBJ2-3): KAGVTQTPRYLIKTRGQQVTLSCSPISGHRSVSWYQQTPGQGLQFLFEYFSETQRNKGNFPGRFSGRQFSNSRSEMNVSTLELGDSALYLCASSLGQGATDTQYFGPGTRLTVL.

The V call is TRBV29-1, the J call TRBJ2-2; D is undetermined. The V gene lost 6 bases and the J gene lost 6 bases, with 8 bases spanning the gap. Per the germline V gene, CDR1 is SQVTM and CDR2 is ANQGSEA. The CDR3 runs 11 residues. DNA for the CDR3: TGCAGCGTCCAAGGACCCGGGGAGCTGTTTTTT. Amino acid sequence: CSVQGPGELFF.

This clonotype was recorded many times. V and J are TRBV6-1 and TRBJ1-5, with 7 bases fitting TRBD1. CDR3 length equals 13 residues. Trimming cost V 4 bases and J 4 bases; bases outside gene matches: 1. Germline V gene lookup returns CDR1 MNHNS and CDR2 SASEGT. This CDR3 reads CASSAQGNQPQHF. DNA for the CDR3: TGTGCCAGCAGTGCACAGGGGAATCAGCCCCAGCATTTT.

This clonotype has a count of ten or more. The V gene is TRBV20-1, the J gene TRBJ2-7, with TRBD2 matching 8 bases. V shed 0 bases and J 2 bases; nucleotides not matched to a gene: 12. This CDR3 contains 17 residues. In germline, CDR1 is DFQATT, CDR2 SNEGSKA (reference sequence). CDR3 nucleotide sequence: TGCAGTGCTAGAGATAAGCGTGATAGCGGGGCTCCCTACGAGCAGTACGTC. Its translation: CSARDKRDSGAPYEQYV.

This clonotype was seen many times. The genes are TRBV25-1 and TRBJ1-1, with 10 bases matching TRBD1. The germline V gene encodes CDR1 MGHDK and CDR2 SYGVNS. The CDR3 covers 16 residues. Trimming at V came to 3 bases and at J to 0 bases, leaving 4 bases not matched to a gene. The CDR3 nucleotides read TGTGCCAGCAGTGACCCGGGACAGGGGTTGAACACTGAAGCTTTCTTT. As protein: CASSDPGQGLNTEAFF.

The V call is TRBV7-9, the J call TRBJ1-2; TRBD1 agrees at 8 bases. After removal of 5 bases from V and 7 bases from J, the junction contained 12 bases not matched to a gene. The germline V gene encodes CDR1 SEHNR and CDR2 FQNEAQ (reference sequence). The CDR3 contains 15 residues. The CDR3 spells CASSPTGGGPIGYTF. The CDR3, as DNA: TGTGCCAGCAGCCCTACAGGGGGTGGCCCCATTGGCTACACCTTC.

This clonotype was picked up a small number of times. The chain combines TRBV20-1 with TRBJ2-7; no definite D call. Germline assignment: CDR1 DFQATT and CDR2 SNEGSKA (reference sequence). There are 15 residues in the CDR3. Trimming cost V 0 bases and J 0 bases, with 12 bases left between them. The CDR3, as DNA: TGCAGTGCTAGAGACGAGCTTCCGACCTCCTACGAGCAGTACGTC. Translated: CSARDELPTSYEQYV.